One and the same sample provided the 12 T cell receptor beta chains below, sequenced in a study of blood T cell repertoires in COVID-19. Only in-frame clones appear in the TCRdb table, and some are missing; sequencing was by immunoSEQ multiplex PCR. The profile shows roughly 230,000 clones, around four fifths of them singletons. The sequencing sample was made of peripheral blood. The receptors shown here come from a woman aged 55-69 years with active or convalescent COVID-19.

The chain recombines TRBV10-2 with TRBJ2-1, with 9 bases that match TRBD2. Germline assignment: CDR1 WSHSY and CDR2 SAAADI. CDR3 length equals 17 residues. Trimming took 2 bases from V and 0 from J; bases not matched to a gene: 5. The CDR3 protein is CASSEGSGGPSYNEQFF. The CDR3 DNA sequence: TGCGCCAGCAGTGAGGGGAGCGGGGGGCCCTCCTACAATGAGCAGTTCTTC.

The J gene is TRBJ2-2, the V gene TRBV7-3, with TRBD2 identical over 7 bases. The V segment lost 5 bases and the J segment 0 bases; nucleotides outside the gene matches: 9. This CDR3 is built from 17 residues. CDR1 SGHTA and CDR2 FQGTGA come from the germline V gene. DNA for the CDR3: TGTGCCAGCAGCGCGGGGGTAGGAGCGCCGAACACCGGGGAGCTGTTTTTT. This gives the protein CASSAGVGAPNTGELFF. Filled out from reference TRBV7-3 and TRBJ2-2, the complete variable domain reads GAGVSQTPSNKVTEKGKYVELRCDPISGHTALYWYRQSLGQGPEFLIYFQGTGAADDSGLPNDRFFAVRPEGSVSTLKIQRTERGDSAVYLCASSAGVGAPNTGELFFGEGSRLTVL.

The chain uses TRBV28 and TRBJ1-1; D unresolved. CDR1 and CDR2 (germline): MDHEN, SYDVKM. This CDR3 comprises 12 residues. V was cut by 5 bases and J by 4 bases, with 8 bases left in between. The CDR3 bases are TGTGCCAGCAGTCAACGGAGCACTGAAGCTTTCTTT. It codes for CASSQRSTEAFF.

This clone was counted between two and nine times. J is TRBJ2-1 and V is TRBV11-3; 13 bases match TRBD2. The CDR3 has 15 amino acids. Germline V gene sequence: CDR1 SGHNT, CDR2 YENEEA. Trimming at V came to 4 bases and at J to 6 bases, leaving 3 bases not matched to a gene. CDR3 coding DNA: TGTGCCAGCAGCTACGGACTAGCGGGGGTCAATGAGCAGTTCTTC. Its protein product is CASSYGLAGVNEQFF.

This clone has just a few counts. This chain uses TRBV24-1 with TRBJ1-2; TRBD1 agrees at 9 bases. V was clipped by 4 bases and J by 8 bases; unmatched bases: 7. CDR3 length: 14 amino acids. Germline-derived CDR1 and CDR2 are KGHDR and SFDVKD. CDR3 protein: CATSDPGTGYGYTF. The CDR3 DNA reads as TGTGCCACCAGTGACCCCGGGACAGGGTACGGCTACACCTTC.

This chain uses TRBV5-6 with TRBJ1-1; possible D gene TRBD1, 6 bases. This CDR3 spans 17 amino acids. CDR1 is SGHDT and CDR2 is YYEEEE in the germline V gene. The V gene lost 4 bases and the J gene lost 1 base, with 20 bases spanning the gap. Here the CDR3 reads CASSRGGFRRGNTEAFF. Here the CDR3 DNA reads TGTGCCAGCAGCCGAGGGGGTTTTCGTCGGGGGAACACTGAAGCTTTCTTT.

The chain uses TRBV21-1 and TRBJ2-7; the table calls TRBD2, which could not be checked here. TRBV21-1 is noted as a pseudogene. The length of the CDR3 is 14 residues. As DNA, the CDR3 is TGTGCCAGCAGCCCTCGGGGGGGGCCAGGGGAGCAGTACTTC. Residues: CASSPRGGPGEQYF.

This clone was seen only once. The chain joins TRBV11-3 to TRBJ1-3; 10 positions agree with TRBD1. V shed 4 bases, J shed 4 bases, and the junction held 7 bases outside the gene matches. CDR3 length: 16 residues. The germline gives CDR1 SGHNT, CDR2 YENEEA. The CDR3 region is CASSWRQGARGNTIYF. CDR3 in DNA: TGTGCCAGCAGCTGGAGACAGGGGGCAAGAGGAAACACCATATATTTT. The full variable domain, completed using reference TRBV11-3 and TRBJ1-3, is EAGVVQSPRYKIIEKKQPVAFWCNPISGHNTLYWYLQNLGQGPELLIRYENEEAVDDSQLPKDRFSAERLKGVDSTLKIQPAELGDSAVYLCASSWRQGARGNTIYFGEGSWLTVV.

The chain joins TRBV5-1 to TRBJ1-5, with 7 bases that match TRBD1. Germline assignment: CDR1 SGHRS and CDR2 YFSETQ. The trim removed 4 bases at V and 8 bases at J, leaving 9 bases unmatched. This CDR3 is built from 14 residues. Here the CDR3 DNA reads TGCGCCAGCAGCACCGTAGGGGGCCTGGAGCCCCAGCATTTT. It translates to CASSTVGGLEPQHF.

The chain couples TRBV7-9 to TRBJ1-2; a possible D gene is TRBD1 (5 bases). This CDR3 is built from 13 residues. Germline V gene data show CDR1 as SEHNR and CDR2 as FQNEAQ (reference sequence). V was trimmed by 3 bases and J by 6 bases, leaving 11 bases between them. As DNA, the CDR3 is TGTGCCAGCAGCTTTGACAGAGAAGATGGCTACACCTTC. This translates into CASSFDREDGYTF.

This clone was counted a single time. The chain has TRBV2 and TRBJ2-7; TRBD2 might be the D (6 bases). V lost 5 bases and J lost 4, with 15 bases in between. Germline assignment: CDR1 SNHLY and CDR2 FYNNEI. CDR3 size: 14 residues. The chain's CDR3 is CASSRERAGYEQYF. In nucleotides, the CDR3 is TGTGCCAGCAGTCGAGAGCGGGCGGGGTACGAGCAGTACTTC.

The chain combines TRBV29-1 with TRBJ1-2, with 9 bases fitting TRBD1. The trim removed 5 bases at V and 2 bases at J, leaving 3 bases unmatched. This CDR3 has 13 residues. Germline CDR1 and CDR2: SQVTM and ANQGSEA. The CDR3 DNA reads TGCAGCGTTCGGGACAGGGCCAACTATGGCTACACCTTC. Translated: CSVRDRANYGYTF.